Listed here is a single T cell receptor beta chain. What it binds is not known. The CDR3 length is 14 residues. V was pared by 5 bases and J by 3 bases, with 4 bases of the junction left unmatched. Germline values: CDR1 SGHNT, CDR2 YYREEE (reference sequence). The PCR made use of 60 Vbeta and 13 Jbeta primers. The repertoire was sequenced with immunoSEQ multiplex PCR; TCRdb's copy has only in-frame clones and lacks some. The table records 150,000 to 200,000 clones, roughly 73% of them present only once. This sample is drawn from a study of cytomegalovirus exposure and HLA in healthy donors. Donors were ostensibly healthy at sampling, although undocumented immune exposures were probable. Findings and limits, study-wide: The CMV antigen specificity of a few CMV-associated chains was confirmed through in vitro analysis.

This receptor was obtained from a female donor in good health and CMV-seronegative. Sequencing was carried out using PBMCs. The chain uses TRBV5-4 and TRBJ2-3, with TRBD2 matching 9 bases. The CDR3 DNA is TGTGCCAGCAGAATAGCGGGGGCGACAGATACGCAGTATTTT. Translation gives CASRIAGATDTQYF.